The 3 T cell receptor beta chains reported below all come from one sample, sequenced in a study of glioma-infiltrating T cells. Using RNA template, CDR3s of TCR alpha and beta were amplified with iRepertoire arm-PCR. TCRdb reprocessed the multiplex PCR reads via MiXCR and lists one record per CDR3 protein. The table has about 140,000 distinct CDR3 sequences, approximately 39% seen once. Sequencing used glioma tissue, nonneoplastic brain tissue, or PBMCs (not recorded which). The receptors were sampled from a human donor with low-grade glioma or glioblastoma, undergoing nonglioma brain surgery, or in good health (not recorded which).

This clonotype was detected a few times. The V and J genes are TRBV20-1 and TRBJ1-5; 7 bases fit TRBD1. Unmatched junction bases numbered 8, after V lost 6 bases and J lost 3 bases. Germline CDR1 reads DFQATT; CDR2 reads SNEGSKA (reference sequence). CDR3 length: 14 residues. The CDR3 region has the DNA TGCAGTGCCCCTAGACAGGGAAACAATCAGCCCCAGCATTTT. Its translation: CSAPRQGNNQPQHF.

This rearrangement joins TRBV20-1 to TRBJ2-1; D is unclear. The V end lost 7 bases, the J end lost 5 bases, and 6 bases lay between the germline ends. The CDR3 covers 10 residues. The V gene's germline CDR1 is DFQATT and CDR2 SNEGSKA (reference sequence). DNA for the CDR3: TGCAGTGGGAGAGACAATGAGCAGTTCTTC. Encoded protein: CSGRDNEQFF.

The chain couples TRBV7-9 to TRBJ2-7, with D unclear. Germline lookup yields CDR1 SEHNR and CDR2 FQNEAQ (reference sequence). The CDR3 has 12 residues. V lost 2 bases and J 4 bases, leaving 6 bases between the germline ends. The CDR3 DNA sequence: TGTGCCAGCAGCTTAAATTGGTACGAGCAGTACTTC. Amino acids: CASSLNWYEQYF.